The next 3 T cell receptor beta chains were all read from a single sample in a study of blood T cells in healthy people across ages. Combining a sample-barcoded 5' primer with a J-beta primer mix, a second PCR ran for 7 to 11 cycles. TCRdb independently ran MiXCR on the 5' RACE reads; one entry per CDR3 protein. The table has about 570,000 distinct CDR3 sequences, 27% seen once; the top ten hold approximately 17%. The specimen was blood. All receptors derive from a woman between 65 and 79 years old in good health.

This clonotype was observed at least ten times. The rearrangement joins TRBV28 to TRBJ1-2; no clear D. Germline-derived CDR1 and CDR2 are MDHEN and SYDVKM. Trimming removed 5 bases at V and 7 bases at J, with 8 bases between. The CDR3 consists of 11 residues. The CDR3 DNA reads TGTGCCAGCAGTGGGTCGTCTGGCTACACCTTC. This encodes CASSGSSGYTF.

This clonotype has a handful of counts. At one of its ends the junction is not consistent with the germline gene, which may arise from a read error. The chain links TRBV29-1 to TRBJ1-1; D is undetermined. Germline CDR1 is SQVTM and CDR2 is ANQGSEA. This CDR3 has 12 residues. DNA for the CDR3: TGTAGCGTTATATTAGGAGGGAGGGAAGCTTTCTTT. As protein: CSVILGGREAFF.

This clonotype was counted between two and nine times. This chain joins TRBV12-3 or TRBV12-4 and TRBJ1-2, with D hard to call. There are 14 residues in the CDR3. V was clipped by 6 bases and J by 5 bases, with 16 bases between them. CDR3 sequence reads: CASSQRGRIYGYTF. The CDR3 region has the DNA TGTGCCAGCAGCCAACGCGGACGAATTTATGGCTACACCTTC.